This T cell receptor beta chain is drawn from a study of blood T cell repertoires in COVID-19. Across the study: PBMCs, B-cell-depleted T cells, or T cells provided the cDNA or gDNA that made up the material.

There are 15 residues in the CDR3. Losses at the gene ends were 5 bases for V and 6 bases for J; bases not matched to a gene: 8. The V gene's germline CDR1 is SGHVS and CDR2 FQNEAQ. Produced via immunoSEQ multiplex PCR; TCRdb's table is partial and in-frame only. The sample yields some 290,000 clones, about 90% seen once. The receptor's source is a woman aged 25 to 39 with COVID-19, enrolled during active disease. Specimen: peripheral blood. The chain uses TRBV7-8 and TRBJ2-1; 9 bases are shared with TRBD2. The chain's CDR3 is CASSRGTSRVNEQFF. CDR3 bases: TGTGCCAGCAGCCGAGGGACTAGCCGAGTCAATGAGCAGTTCTTC.